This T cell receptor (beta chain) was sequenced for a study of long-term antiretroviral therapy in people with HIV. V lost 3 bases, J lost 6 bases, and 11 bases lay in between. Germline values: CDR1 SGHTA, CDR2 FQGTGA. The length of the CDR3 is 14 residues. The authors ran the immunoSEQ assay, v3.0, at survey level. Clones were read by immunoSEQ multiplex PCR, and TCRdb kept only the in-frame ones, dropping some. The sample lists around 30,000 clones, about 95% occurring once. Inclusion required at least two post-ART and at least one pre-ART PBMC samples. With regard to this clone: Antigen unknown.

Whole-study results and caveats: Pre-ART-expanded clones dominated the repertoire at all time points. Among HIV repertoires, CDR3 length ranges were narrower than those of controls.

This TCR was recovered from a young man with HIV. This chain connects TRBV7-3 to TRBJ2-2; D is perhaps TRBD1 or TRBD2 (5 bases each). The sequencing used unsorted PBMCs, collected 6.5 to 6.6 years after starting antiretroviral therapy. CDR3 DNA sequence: TGTGCCAGCAGCTTGGGGTTGGGACCCGGGGAGCTGTTTTTT. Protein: CASSLGLGPGELFF.